This T cell receptor (beta chain) came from a study of blood T cell repertoires in COVID-19. Germline V gene data show CDR1 as SGHAT and CDR2 as FQNNGV. The CDR3 runs 18 residues. V was trimmed by 5 bases and J by 0 bases, leaving 17 bases between them. Assay used: immunoSEQ multiplex PCR; TCRdb lists only in-frame clones, some missing. The data contain approximately 260,000 clones, 89% of them singletons. This study enrolled people aged 18 to 89 from about two dozen US geographic areas. Recovery meant two consecutive negative NP/OP PCR tests, professional clearance, or resolved symptoms. Regarding this clone: Other nucleotide sequences from this sample produce the same CDR3.

This TCR derives from a woman aged 55-69 years who had recovered from COVID-19. Sequenced material: PBMCs or T cells enriched from blood (not recorded which). The chain carries TRBV11-2 and TRBJ1-6; D call uncertain. CDR3 bases: TGTGCCAGCAGCCCAAGGGCTGGTGGGAGCTCCTATAATTCACCCCTCCACTTT. Translating gives CASSPRAGGSSYNSPLHF.